One T cell receptor (beta chain) is described in this entry. Its cognate antigen is unknown. The data stem from a study of shared clonotypes between healthy human individuals. Study-level background: There were three CD4 naive, three CD4 memory, two CD8 naive and one CD8 memory plates per donor.

In the sorted-subset replicate PCRs, approximately 200 ng DNA, 29,000 or so T cell genomes, was used. Data came from immunoSEQ multiplex PCR; TCRdb stores just in-frame clones and leaves some out. Among about 1.1 million clones listed, 70% to 80% were seen once. Notes on the study in general: Naive subsets usually exceeded memory subsets in estimated richness.

The sequencing sample was made of memory CD4+ T cells from PBMCs. Stated subset: CD45RA-negative fraction. The sequence was collected from a man between 18 and 35 years old in good health. Some clones in this sample may be carry-over from other donors' samples.

For the CDR3, the DNA is TGTGCCAGCAGCTTGGTTCCCAGGGGCGGATACGAGCAGTACTTC. Encoded protein: CASSLVPRGGYEQYF. The gene calls are TRBV5-5 and TRBJ2-7, with D possibly being TRBD1 (6 bases). Germline V gene data show CDR1 as SGHKS and CDR2 as YYEKEE (reference sequence). This CDR3 spans 15 amino acids. The ends were cut back, 0 bases at V and 4 bases at J, with 14 bases in the middle.